This TCR beta chain was identified in a study of Ad26.COV2.S vaccination and SARS-CoV-2 variants. Study context: The vaccine Ad26.COV2.S was put into the muscle once, or twice with 56 days between.

The CDR3 consists of 13 residues. Trimming cost V 6 bases and J 2 bases; bases outside gene matches: 3. The germline gives CDR1 LGHDT, CDR2 YNNKEL (reference sequence). Treatment specified: 15 to 20 received Ad26.COV2.S at low or high dose, single or two shots; a few received placebo; per-sample allocation not given. After the first vaccine or placebo injection, samples were drawn on day 63. Regarding this clone: Its antigen is unidentified.

The assay was immunoSEQ multiplex PCR, and TCRdb's table has in-frame clones only and misses some. The sample has 380,000 or so clones, roughly 90% seen once. Study-level findings and limits: Marked by substantial breadth, spike-specific CD8+ and CD4+ T cell responses were reportedly seen after vaccination.

This specimen consisted of peripheral blood, obtained in a trial of Ad26.COV2.S vaccine versus placebo. This clonotype was obtained from a person aged 18 to 59 who received the Ad26.COV2.S COVID-19 vaccine or a placebo. The V call is TRBV3-1 (or the pseudogene TRBV3-2), the J call TRBJ2-5, with TRBD1 matching over 7 bases. The CDR3 loop is CASSGTVQETQYF. The CDR3 DNA sequence: TGTGCCAGCAGTGGGACAGTACAAGAGACCCAGTACTTC.